This T cell receptor (beta chain) stems from a study of T cell changes during pregnancy in multiple sclerosis. The CDR3 loop spans 13 amino acids. CDR1 LNHDA and CDR2 SQIVND come from the germline V gene (reference sequence). Generated by immunoSEQ multiplex PCR, the TCRdb table keeps only in-frame clones and is missing some. The data show under 45,000 clones, 70% to 90% seen once. This sequence was found in a female donor with multiple sclerosis, enrolled in a pregnancy study. This specimen consisted of CD8+ T cells from peripheral blood mononuclear cells, obtained in the first trimester of pregnancy. V is TRBV19 and J is TRBJ2-5; TRBD1 agrees at 7 bases. The assigned J gene may be wrong: the sequence end matches TRBJ2-7 better. DNA of the CDR3: TGTGCCACCCAGGACAGGTGGAGCTACGAGCAGTACTTC. It encodes CATQDRWSYEQYF.